The clone carrying this T cell receptor (beta chain) has at least ten counts. The data belong to a study of Graves' ophthalmopathy and Graves' hyperthyroidism. Investigators amplified TCR beta CDR3 regions from RNA transcripts. HTBI primers primed a first-round RT-PCR, and a second-round multiplex PCR followed. TCRdb processed the multiplex PCR reads anew with MiXCR; each CDR3 protein has one entry. The data contain some 520,000 distinct CDR3 sequences, roughly an eighth of them seen just once; the ten biggest clones take up 9.8%. CDR1 is SGHRS, CDR2 YFSETQ, per germline. CDR3 length: 12 residues. Trimming pared 5 bases from V and 0 bases from J, leaving 6 bases between.

J is TRBJ2-7 and V is TRBV5-1, with D tentatively TRBD2 (5 bases). Material: blood. The receptor's source is a woman in her twenties or thirties with Graves' ophthalmopathy. CDR3 in amino acids: CASREDSYEQYF. The CDR3 nucleotides are TGCGCCAGCAGGGAGGACTCCTACGAGCAGTACTTC.